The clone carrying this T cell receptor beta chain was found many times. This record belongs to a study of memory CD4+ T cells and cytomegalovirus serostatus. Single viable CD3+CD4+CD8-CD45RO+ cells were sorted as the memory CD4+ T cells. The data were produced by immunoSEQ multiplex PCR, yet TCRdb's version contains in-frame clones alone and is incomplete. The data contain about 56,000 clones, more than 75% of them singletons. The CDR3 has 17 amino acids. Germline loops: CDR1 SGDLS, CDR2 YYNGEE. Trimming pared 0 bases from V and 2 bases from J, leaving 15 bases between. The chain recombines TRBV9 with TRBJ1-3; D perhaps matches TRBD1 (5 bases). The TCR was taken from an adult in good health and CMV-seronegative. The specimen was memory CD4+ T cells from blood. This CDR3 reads CASSVGGSGLAGNTIYF. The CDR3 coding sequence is TGTGCCAGCAGCGTAGGAGGGTCGGGACTTGCTGGAAACACCATATATTTT.